This T cell receptor beta chain was sequenced during a study of shared clonotypes between healthy human individuals. Broader study findings: When naive CD4 clonotypes were compared across a few donors, around 5% were shared. Sampling included only blood; tissue repertoires likely differ. Memory subsets generally showed smaller estimated richness than naive subsets did.

Only in-frame clones appear in the TCRdb table, and some are missing; sequencing was by immunoSEQ multiplex PCR. The sample gives around 1.9 million clones, around 93% of which show up once; 1.5% to 2% is in the top ten. Terminally differentiated effector memory CD45RA+ cells were excluded from the naive CD8 cells, which were CD45RO-negative and positively selected for CCR7. A remark on this clone: What it recognizes is unknown. This CDR3 is also generated by other DNA sequences in the sample.

Germline V CDR1 and CDR2: SEHNR, FQNEAQ (reference sequence). The CDR3 sequence is 14 residues long. Trimming pared 6 bases from V and 0 bases from J, leaving 10 bases between. The chain links TRBV7-9 to TRBJ2-3; D is uncertain. The sequenced sample was naive CD8+ T cells from PBMCs. The receptor comes from a man aged 18 to 30 in good health. Some clones in this sample may be carry-over from other donors' samples. The CDR3 bases are TGTGCCAGCAGTCTCGTGCGTAGCACAGATACGCAGTATTTT. Translation: CASSLVRSTDTQYF.